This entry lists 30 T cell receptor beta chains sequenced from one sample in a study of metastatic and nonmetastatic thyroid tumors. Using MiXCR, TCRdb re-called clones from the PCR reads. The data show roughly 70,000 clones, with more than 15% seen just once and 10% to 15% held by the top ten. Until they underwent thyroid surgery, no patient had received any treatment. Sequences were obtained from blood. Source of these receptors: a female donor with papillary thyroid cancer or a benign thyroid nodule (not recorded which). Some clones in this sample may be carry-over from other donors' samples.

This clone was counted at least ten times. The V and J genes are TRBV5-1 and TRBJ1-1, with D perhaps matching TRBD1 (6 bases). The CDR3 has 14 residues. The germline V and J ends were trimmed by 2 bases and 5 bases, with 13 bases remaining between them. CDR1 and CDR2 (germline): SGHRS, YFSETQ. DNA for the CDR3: TGCGCCAGCAGCTTAACAGGTCAGGGGACTGAAGCTTTCTTT. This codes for CASSLTGQGTEAFF.

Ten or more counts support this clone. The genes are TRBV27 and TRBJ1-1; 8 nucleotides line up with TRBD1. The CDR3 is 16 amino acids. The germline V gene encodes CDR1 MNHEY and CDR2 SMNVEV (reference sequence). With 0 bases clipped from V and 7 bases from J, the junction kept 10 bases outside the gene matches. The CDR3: CASSLSRVGGTGEAFF. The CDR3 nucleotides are TGTGCCAGCAGTTTATCGAGGGTGGGGGGGACAGGTGAAGCTTTCTTT.

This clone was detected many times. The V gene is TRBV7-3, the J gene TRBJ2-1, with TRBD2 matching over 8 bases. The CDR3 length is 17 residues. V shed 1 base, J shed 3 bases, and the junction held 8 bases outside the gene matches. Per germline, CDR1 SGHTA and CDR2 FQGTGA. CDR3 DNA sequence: TGTGCCAGCAGCTTAAGGGGACTAGATGGGCTCTACAATGAGCAGTTCTTC. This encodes CASSLRGLDGLYNEQFF.

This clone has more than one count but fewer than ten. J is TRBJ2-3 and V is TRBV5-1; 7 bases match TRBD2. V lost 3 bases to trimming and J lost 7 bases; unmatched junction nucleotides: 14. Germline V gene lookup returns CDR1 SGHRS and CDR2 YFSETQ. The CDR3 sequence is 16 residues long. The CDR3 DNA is TGCGCCAGCAGCTCTGAACAACTAGCGCGCTCTCATACGCAGTATTTT. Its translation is CASSSEQLARSHTQYF.

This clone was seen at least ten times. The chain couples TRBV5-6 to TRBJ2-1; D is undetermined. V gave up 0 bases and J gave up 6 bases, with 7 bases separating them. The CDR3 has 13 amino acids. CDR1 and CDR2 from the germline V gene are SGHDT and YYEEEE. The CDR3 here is CASSLDRFNEQFF. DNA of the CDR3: TGTGCCAGCAGCTTGGACCGCTTCAATGAGCAGTTCTTC.

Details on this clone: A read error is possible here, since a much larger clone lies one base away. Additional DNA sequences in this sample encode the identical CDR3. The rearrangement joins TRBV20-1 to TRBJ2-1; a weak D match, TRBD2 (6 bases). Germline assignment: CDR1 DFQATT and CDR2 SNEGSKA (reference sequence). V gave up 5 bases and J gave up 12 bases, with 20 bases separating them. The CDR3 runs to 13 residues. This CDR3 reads CSAGGLGDGGQFF. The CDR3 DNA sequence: TGCAGTGCTGGGGGACTTGGGGACGGGGGGCAGTTCTTC.

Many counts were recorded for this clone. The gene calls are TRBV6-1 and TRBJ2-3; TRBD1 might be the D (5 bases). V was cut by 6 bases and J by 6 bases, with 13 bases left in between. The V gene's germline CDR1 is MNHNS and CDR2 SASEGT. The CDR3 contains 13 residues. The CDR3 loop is CASSSGLWDTQYF. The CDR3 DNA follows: TGTGCCAGCAGCTCAGGGTTATGGGATACGCAGTATTTT.

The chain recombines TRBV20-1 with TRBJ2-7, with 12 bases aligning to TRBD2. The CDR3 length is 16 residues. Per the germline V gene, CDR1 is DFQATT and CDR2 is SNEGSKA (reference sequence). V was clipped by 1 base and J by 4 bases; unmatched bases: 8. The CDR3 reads CSARVWTSGKGYEQYF. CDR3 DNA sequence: TGCAGTGCTAGAGTCTGGACTAGCGGGAAAGGGTACGAGCAGTACTTC.

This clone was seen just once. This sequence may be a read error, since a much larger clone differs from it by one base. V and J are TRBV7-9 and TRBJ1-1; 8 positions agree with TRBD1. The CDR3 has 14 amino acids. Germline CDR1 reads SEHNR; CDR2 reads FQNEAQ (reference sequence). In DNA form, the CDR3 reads TGTGCCAGCAGCTTACAGGGGGCGCTCACTGAATCTTTCTTT. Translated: CASSLQGALTESFF.

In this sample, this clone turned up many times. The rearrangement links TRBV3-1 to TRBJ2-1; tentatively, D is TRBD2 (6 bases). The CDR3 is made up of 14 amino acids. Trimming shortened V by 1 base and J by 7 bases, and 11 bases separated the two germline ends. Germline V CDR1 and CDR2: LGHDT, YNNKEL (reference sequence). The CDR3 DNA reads TGTGCCAGCAGCCAAGTAGCAGGGAGGAATGAGCAGTTCTTC. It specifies CASSQVAGRNEQFF.

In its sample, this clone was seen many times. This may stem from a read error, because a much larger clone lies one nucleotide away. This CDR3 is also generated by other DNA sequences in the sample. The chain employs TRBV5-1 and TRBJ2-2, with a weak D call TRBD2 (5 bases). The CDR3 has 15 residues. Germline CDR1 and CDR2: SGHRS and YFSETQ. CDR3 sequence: CASSLDFTPHGELFF. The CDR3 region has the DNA TGCGCCAGCAGCTTGGATTTCACCCCTCACGGGGAGCTGTTTTTC. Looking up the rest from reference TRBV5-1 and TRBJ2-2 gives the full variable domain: KAGVTQTPRYLIKTRGQQVTLSCSPISGHRSVSWYQQTPGQGLQFLFEYFSETQRNKGNFPGRFSGRQFSNSRSEMNVSTLELGDSALYLCASSLDFTPHGELFFGEGSRLTVL.

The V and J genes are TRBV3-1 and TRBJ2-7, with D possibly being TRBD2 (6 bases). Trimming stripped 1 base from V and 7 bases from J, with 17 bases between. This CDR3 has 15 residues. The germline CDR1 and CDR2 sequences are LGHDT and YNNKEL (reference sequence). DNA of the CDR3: TGTGCCAGCAGCCAAGCGGTGGGGGGAGTGAGTGAGCAGTACTTC. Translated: CASSQAVGGVSEQYF.

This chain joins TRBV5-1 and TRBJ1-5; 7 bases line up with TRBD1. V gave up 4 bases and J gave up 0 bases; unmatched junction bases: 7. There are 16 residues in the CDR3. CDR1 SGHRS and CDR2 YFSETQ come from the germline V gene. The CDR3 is CASSPGQLFSNQPQHF. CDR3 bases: TGCGCCAGCAGCCCGGGACAGCTCTTTAGCAATCAGCCCCAGCATTTT.

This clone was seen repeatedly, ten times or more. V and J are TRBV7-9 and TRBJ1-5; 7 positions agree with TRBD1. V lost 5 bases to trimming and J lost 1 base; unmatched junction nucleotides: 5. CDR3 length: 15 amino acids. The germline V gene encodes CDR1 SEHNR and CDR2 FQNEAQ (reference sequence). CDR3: CASSLTGSSNQPQHF. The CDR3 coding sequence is TGTGCCAGCAGCCTGACAGGGTCGAGCAATCAGCCCCAGCATTTT. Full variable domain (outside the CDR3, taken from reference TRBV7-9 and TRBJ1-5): DTGVSQNPRHKITKRGQNVTFRCDPISEHNRLYWYRQTLGQGPEFLTYFQNEAQLEKSRLLSDRFSAERPKGSFSTLEIQRTEQGDSAMYLCASSLTGSSNQPQHFGDGTRLSIL.

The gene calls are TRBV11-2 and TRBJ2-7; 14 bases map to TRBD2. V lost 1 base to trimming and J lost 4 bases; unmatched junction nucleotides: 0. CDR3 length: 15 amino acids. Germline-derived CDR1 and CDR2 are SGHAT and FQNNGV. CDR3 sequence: CASSLGLAGGYEQYF. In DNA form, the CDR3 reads TGTGCCAGCAGCTTAGGACTAGCGGGAGGGTACGAGCAGTACTTC.

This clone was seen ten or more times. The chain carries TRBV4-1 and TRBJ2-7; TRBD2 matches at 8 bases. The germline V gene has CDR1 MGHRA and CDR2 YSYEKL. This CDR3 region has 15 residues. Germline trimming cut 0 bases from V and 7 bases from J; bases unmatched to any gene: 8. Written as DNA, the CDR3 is TGCGCCAGCAGCCAAGACGTCACGGGAGGGCGAGAGCAGTACTTC. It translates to CASSQDVTGGREQYF.

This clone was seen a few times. CDR3 DNA: TGTGCCAGTAGTCAACGACAGGGGGGCCAGCCCCAGCATTTT. This sequence encodes CASSQRQGGQPQHF. This sequence joins TRBV19 and TRBJ1-5; 9 nucleotides agree with TRBD1. The V gene's germline CDR1 is LNHDA and CDR2 SQIVND (reference sequence). The CDR3 totals 14 residues. Trimming at V came to 5 bases and at J to 7 bases, leaving 6 bases not matched to a gene.

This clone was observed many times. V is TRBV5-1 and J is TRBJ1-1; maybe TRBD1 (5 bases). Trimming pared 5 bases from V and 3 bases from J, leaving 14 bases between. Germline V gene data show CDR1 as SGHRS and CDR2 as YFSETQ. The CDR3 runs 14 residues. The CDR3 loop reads CASRAGTRDTEAFF. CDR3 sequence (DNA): TGCGCCAGCAGGGCCGGGACCCGGGACACTGAAGCTTTCTTT.

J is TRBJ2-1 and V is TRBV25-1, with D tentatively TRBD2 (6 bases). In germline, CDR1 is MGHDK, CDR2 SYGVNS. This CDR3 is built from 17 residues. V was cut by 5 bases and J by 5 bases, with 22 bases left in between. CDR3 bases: TGTGCCAGCAGTAGGGCCGGAAGGTCCAGCGGGCACAATGAGCAGTTCTTC. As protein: CASSRAGRSSGHNEQFF.

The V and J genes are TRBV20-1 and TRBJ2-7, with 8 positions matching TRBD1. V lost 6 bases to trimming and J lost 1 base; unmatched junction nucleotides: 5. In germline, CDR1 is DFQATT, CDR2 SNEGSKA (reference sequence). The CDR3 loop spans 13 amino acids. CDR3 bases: TGCAGTGCAAGGACAGGGACATCCTACGAGCAGTACTTC. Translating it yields CSARTGTSYEQYF.

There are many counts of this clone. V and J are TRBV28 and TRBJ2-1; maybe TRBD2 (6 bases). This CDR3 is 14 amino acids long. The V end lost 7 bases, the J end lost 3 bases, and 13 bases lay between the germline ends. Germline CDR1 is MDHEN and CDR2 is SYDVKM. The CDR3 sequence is CASNLATFYNEQFF. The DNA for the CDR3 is TGTGCCAGCAACCTAGCGACCTTCTACAATGAGCAGTTCTTC.

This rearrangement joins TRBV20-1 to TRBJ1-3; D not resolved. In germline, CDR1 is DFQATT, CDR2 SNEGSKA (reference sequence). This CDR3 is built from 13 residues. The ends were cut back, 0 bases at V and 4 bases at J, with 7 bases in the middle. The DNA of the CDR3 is TGCAGTGCTAGAGATGGGCGCGGAAACACCATATATTTT. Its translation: CSARDGRGNTIYF.

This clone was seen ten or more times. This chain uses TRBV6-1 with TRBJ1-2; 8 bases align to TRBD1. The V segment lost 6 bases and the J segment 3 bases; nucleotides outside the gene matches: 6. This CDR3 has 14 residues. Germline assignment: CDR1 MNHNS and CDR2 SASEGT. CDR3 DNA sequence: TGTGCCAGCAGCCTCAGGGGGCCCGACTATGGCTACACCTTC. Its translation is CASSLRGPDYGYTF.

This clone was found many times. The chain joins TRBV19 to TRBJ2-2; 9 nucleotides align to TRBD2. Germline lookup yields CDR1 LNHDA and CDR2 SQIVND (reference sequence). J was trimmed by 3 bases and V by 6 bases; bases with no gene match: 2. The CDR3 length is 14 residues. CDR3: CASRAGGYTGELFF. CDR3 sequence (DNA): TGTGCCAGTAGGGCGGGAGGGTACACCGGGGAGCTGTTTTTT.

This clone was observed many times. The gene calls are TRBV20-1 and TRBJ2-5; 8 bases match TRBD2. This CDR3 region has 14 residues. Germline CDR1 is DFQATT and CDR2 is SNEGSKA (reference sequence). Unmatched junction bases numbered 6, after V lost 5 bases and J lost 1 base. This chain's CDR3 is CSAEGREVQETQYF. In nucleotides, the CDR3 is TGCAGTGCTGAGGGGCGGGAGGTCCAAGAGACCCAGTACTTC.

The CDR3 protein is CASSLGLGTGSGYTF. CDR3 sequence (DNA): TGTGCCAGCAGCTTAGGTCTTGGGACAGGGTCTGGCTACACCTTC. The chain links TRBV7-2 to TRBJ1-2; 9 nucleotides match TRBD1. The CDR3 has 15 amino acids. Per the germline V gene, CDR1 is SGHTA and CDR2 is FQGNSA. V was pared by 1 base and J by 7 bases, with 7 bases of the junction left unmatched.

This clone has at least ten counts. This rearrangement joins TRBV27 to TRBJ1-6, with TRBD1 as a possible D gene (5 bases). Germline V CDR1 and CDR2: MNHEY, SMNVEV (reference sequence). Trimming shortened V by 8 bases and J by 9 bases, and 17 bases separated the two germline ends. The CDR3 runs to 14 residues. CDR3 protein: CASPVGRDGSPLHF. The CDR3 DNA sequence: TGTGCCAGCCCCGTGGGCAGGGACGGTTCACCCCTCCACTTT.

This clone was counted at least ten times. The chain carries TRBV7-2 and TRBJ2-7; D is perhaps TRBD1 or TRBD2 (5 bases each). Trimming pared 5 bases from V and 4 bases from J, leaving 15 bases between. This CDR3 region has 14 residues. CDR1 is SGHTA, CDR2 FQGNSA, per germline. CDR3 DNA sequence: TGTGCCAGCAGCCCCGGGACGGTTCTTTACGAGCAGTACTTC. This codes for CASSPGTVLYEQYF.

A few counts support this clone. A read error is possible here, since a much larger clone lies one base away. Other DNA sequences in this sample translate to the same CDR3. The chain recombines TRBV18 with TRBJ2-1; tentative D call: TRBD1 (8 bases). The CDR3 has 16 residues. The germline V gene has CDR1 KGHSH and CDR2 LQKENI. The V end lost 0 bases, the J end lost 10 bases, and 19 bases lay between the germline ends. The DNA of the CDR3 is TGTGCCAGCTCACCACCGCGGGGGCAGGGGGCATGGGAGCAGTTCTTC. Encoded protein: CASSPPRGQGAWEQFF.

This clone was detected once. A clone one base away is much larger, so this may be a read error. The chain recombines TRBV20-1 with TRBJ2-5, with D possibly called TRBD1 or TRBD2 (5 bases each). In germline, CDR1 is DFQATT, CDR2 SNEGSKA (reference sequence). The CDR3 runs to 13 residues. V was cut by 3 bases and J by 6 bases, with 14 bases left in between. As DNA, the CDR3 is TGCAGTGCTAGTGCGAACATGGGACAGACCCAGTACTTC. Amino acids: CSASANMGQTQYF.